What follows are 10 T cell receptor beta chains derived from one specimen sequenced in a study of control samples from healthy donors and cancer patients (TCRdb year 2020). Preparation of the library involved the immunoSEQ multiplex PCR assay. Here the immuneACCESS table is served through TCRdb, limited to in-frame sequences with V and J called. Missing clones are a known gap in these copies; in checked studies unresolved V genes cover under half, and the rest lacks a known reason. The sample table shows approximately 90,000 clones, and 88% are seen once. The ten top clones hold under 15% of the sample. Source material: blood. All receptors derive from a woman between 70 and 85 years old in good health.

The gene calls are TRBV9 and TRBJ2-1, with 13 positions matching TRBD2. Trimming took 4 bases from V and 3 from J; bases not matched to a gene: 4. From germline, CDR1 is SGDLS and CDR2 YYNGEE. CDR3 length equals 16 residues. CDR3 coding DNA: TGTGCCAGCAGCTCCGGGACTAGCGGGGTCTACAATGAGCAGTTCTTC. This encodes CASSSGTSGVYNEQFF.

This clone was counted a single time. The rearrangement uses TRBV9 and TRBJ1-4; D call uncertain. Trimming removed 0 bases from V and 5 bases from J, with 8 bases in between. Germline V gives CDR1 SGDLS, CDR2 YYNGEE. The CDR3 is made up of 14 amino acids. The CDR3 loop reads CASSVGGGNEKLFF. CDR3 nucleotides: TGTGCCAGCAGCGTAGGAGGAGGGAATGAAAAACTGTTTTTT.

The chain links TRBV6-5 to TRBJ1-3; a weak D match, TRBD1 (5 bases). Germline V gene sequence: CDR1 MNHEY, CDR2 SVGAGI. Between the trimmed V and J ends, which lost 7 bases and 8 bases, there was a span of 18 bases. The length of the CDR3 is 14 residues. The CDR3 bases are TGTGCCAGCACCACCAGGGTAGGAAGGGACACCATATATTTT. Its protein is CASTTRVGRDTIYF.

This chain connects TRBV28 to TRBJ1-4; a possible D gene is TRBD1 (6 bases). Germline CDR1 MDHEN, CDR2 SYDVKM. The CDR3 consists of 16 residues. The germline V and J ends were trimmed by 2 bases and 7 bases, with 17 bases remaining between them. Here the CDR3 reads CASSLGGTGMSEKLFF. The CDR3 DNA sequence: TGTGCCAGCAGTTTAGGGGGCACAGGGATGAGTGAAAAACTGTTTTTT.

The chain carries TRBV5-1 and TRBJ2-3; a weak D match, TRBD2 (6 bases). V was shortened by 0 bases and J by 6 bases, with 11 bases between the two germline ends. The CDR3 length is 14 residues. Germline lookup yields CDR1 SGHRS and CDR2 YFSETQ. The CDR3 spells CASSLARREDTQYF. Written as DNA, the CDR3 is TGCGCCAGCAGCTTGGCTAGACGGGAGGATACGCAGTATTTT.

The rearrangement joins TRBV7-9 to TRBJ2-7; 8 nucleotides line up with TRBD1. This CDR3 comprises 12 residues. Germline V gene sequence: CDR1 SEHNR, CDR2 FQNEAQ (reference sequence). The V gene end was trimmed by 8 bases and the J gene end by 4 bases; junction bases not matched to a gene: 4. The CDR3 nucleotides are TGTGCCAGCGGACAGGGAGCTTACGAGCAGTACTTC. As protein: CASGQGAYEQYF. Full variable domain (outside the CDR3, taken from reference TRBV7-9 and TRBJ2-7): DTGVSQNPRHKITKRGQNVTFRCDPISEHNRLYWYRQTLGQGPEFLTYFQNEAQLEKSRLLSDRFSAERPKGSFSTLEIQRTEQGDSAMYLCASGQGAYEQYFGPGTRLTVT.

The rearrangement links TRBV5-1 to TRBJ1-1; 7 bases map to TRBD1. V lost 3 bases, J lost 4 bases, and 6 bases stayed unmatched. This CDR3 has 14 residues. Germline CDR1 SGHRS, CDR2 YFSETQ. CDR3 coding DNA: TGCGCCAGCAGCTGGCGACAGGGTGGCACTGAAGCTTTCTTT. Residues: CASSWRQGGTEAFF.

The chain joins TRBV7-3 to TRBJ2-2; the D gene is possibly TRBD1 (5 bases). Germline V CDR1 and CDR2: SGHTA, FQGTGA. The CDR3 has 13 amino acids. V lost 0 bases, J lost 6 bases, and 5 bases lay in between. The CDR3 DNA reads TGTGCCAGCAGCTTAACAGGGGCCGGGGAGCTGTTTTTT. It translates to CASSLTGAGELFF.

The chain combines TRBV6-5 with TRBJ2-7; 7 bases fit TRBD2. CDR1 and CDR2 (germline): MNHEY, SVGAGI. The J segment lost 5 bases and the V segment lost 6 bases, leaving 7 bases of the junction unmatched. The CDR3 sequence is 13 residues long. CDR3 sequence (DNA): TGTGCCAGCAGCCCCGGGAGGCAGGACGAGCAGTACTTC. This translates into CASSPGRQDEQYF.

This clone was recorded once. The CDR3 bases are TGTGCCAGCAGCTTAGGACAGGGCCCGAACACTGAAGCTTTCTTT. This translates into CASSLGQGPNTEAFF. The chain couples TRBV11-3 to TRBJ1-1; TRBD1 agrees at 7 bases. V shed 1 base and J 1 base; nucleotides not matched to a gene: 3. This CDR3 is built from 15 residues. CDR1 and CDR2 (germline): SGHNT, YENEEA. Together with reference TRBV11-3 and TRBJ1-1, the CDR3 gives the full variable domain: EAGVVQSPRYKIIEKKQPVAFWCNPISGHNTLYWYLQNLGQGPELLIRYENEEAVDDSQLPKDRFSAERLKGVDSTLKIQPAELGDSAVYLCASSLGQGPNTEAFFGQGTRLTVV.